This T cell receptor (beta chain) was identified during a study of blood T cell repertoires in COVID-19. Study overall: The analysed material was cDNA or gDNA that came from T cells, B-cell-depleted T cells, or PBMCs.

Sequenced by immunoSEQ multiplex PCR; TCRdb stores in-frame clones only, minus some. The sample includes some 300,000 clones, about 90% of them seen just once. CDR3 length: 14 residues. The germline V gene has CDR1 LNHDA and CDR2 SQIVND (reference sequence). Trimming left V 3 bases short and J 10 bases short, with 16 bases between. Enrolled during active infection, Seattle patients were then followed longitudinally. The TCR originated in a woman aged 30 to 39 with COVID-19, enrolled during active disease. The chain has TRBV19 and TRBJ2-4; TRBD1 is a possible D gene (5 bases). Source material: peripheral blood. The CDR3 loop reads CASSIAAQGRIQYF. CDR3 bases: TGTGCCAGTAGTATCGCAGCTCAGGGTAGGATTCAGTACTTC.